This T cell receptor (beta chain) was sequenced for a study of shared clonotypes between healthy human individuals. Germline V gene sequence: CDR1 GTSNPN, CDR2 SVGIG (reference sequence). This CDR3 has 14 residues. V lost 0 bases and J lost 4, with 9 bases in between. This table comes from immunoSEQ multiplex PCR, and its TCRdb copy is limited to in-frame clones, with some not included. The table shows about 380,000 clones, with around 96% occurring only once. The chain joins TRBV30 to TRBJ1-4; no clear D gene. Sequences were obtained from memory CD8+ T cells sorted from blood. Described subset: CD45RO+ cells pooled with CCR7-negative TemRA cells. This TCR was recovered from a man under 40 in good health. The CDR3 sequence: CAWSVGSRNEKLFF. CDR3 sequence (DNA): TGTGCCTGGAGTGTAGGGTCCCGTAATGAAAAACTGTTTTTT.